The 11 T cell receptor beta chains below come from one sample, sequenced in a study of T cell repertoires in cytomegalovirus infection. These receptors lack a known antigen. Via MiXCR, TCRdb re-called the reads, giving one row per CDR3 protein. The sample records under 850,000 distinct CDR3 sequences, 30% to 35% being singletons. Specimen: cultured PBMCs, collected from culture after CMV antigen stimulation. Every receptor here comes from a human donor in good health (CMV status not recorded). Some clones in this sample may be carry-over from other donors' samples.

The chain uses TRBV7-8 and TRBJ1-5; perhaps TRBD1 as D (6 bases). V was trimmed by 5 bases and J by 2 bases, leaving 13 bases between them. The CDR3 extends over 15 amino acids. Germline values: CDR1 SGHVS, CDR2 FQNEAQ. The CDR3 nucleotides are TGTGCCAGCAGCCTTAGACCAGGGGGCAATCAGCCCCAGCATTTT. It yields the protein CASSLRPGGNQPQHF.

J is TRBJ2-5 and V is TRBV7-8; 11 bases map to TRBD2. J was trimmed by 4 bases and V by 0 bases; bases with no gene match: 7. Germline CDR1 is SGHVS and CDR2 is FQNEAQ. This CDR3 region has 17 residues. The CDR3, as DNA: TGTGCCAGCAGCTTAGCCGCACTAGCGGGAGTCTCAGAGACCCAGTACTTC. Protein: CASSLAALAGVSETQYF. The full variable domain, rest sourced from reference TRBV7-8 and TRBJ2-5, is GAGVSQSPRYKVAKRGQDVALRCDPISGHVSLFWYQQALGQGPEFLTYFQNEAQLDKSGLPSDRFFAERPEGSVSTLKIQRTQQEDSAVYLCASSLAALAGVSETQYFGPGTRLLVL.

This clonotype was observed a handful of times. V and J are TRBV7-7 and TRBJ2-3; D is perhaps TRBD2 (5 bases). Trimming took 5 bases from V and 5 from J, leaving 8 bases between them. The length of the CDR3 is 12 residues. In germline, CDR1 is SSHAT, CDR2 FNYEAQ (reference sequence). The CDR3 DNA follows: TGTGCCAGCAGCAATGAGGGAGATACGCAGTATTTT. Protein sequence: CASSNEGDTQYF.

V usage is TRBV28 and J usage is TRBJ2-5; 13 bases agree with TRBD2. V trimming: 2 bases; J trimming: 4 bases; junction bases outside the gene matches: 4. The CDR3 has 16 residues. Germline CDR1 is MDHEN and CDR2 is SYDVKM. The CDR3 DNA is TGTGCCAGCAGTTTACGACTAGCGGGAGGTAGAGAGACCCAGTACTTC. Protein product: CASSLRLAGGRETQYF.

V is TRBV3-1 and J is TRBJ2-3, with TRBD1 identical over 8 bases. CDR1 LGHDT and CDR2 YNNKEL come from the germline V gene (reference sequence). The CDR3 totals 13 residues. J gave up 4 bases and V 6 bases, and 3 bases lay outside the gene matches. The CDR3 DNA is TGTGCCAGCAGTCGACAGGGGCCAGATACGCAGTATTTT. It translates to CASSRQGPDTQYF.

This clonotype was counted at least ten times. J is TRBJ2-5 and V is TRBV7-2, with no clear D. Trimming cost V 4 bases and J 2 bases, with 8 bases left between them. Looked up from germline, CDR1 is SGHTA and CDR2 is FQGNSA. The CDR3 totals 13 residues. CDR3 protein: CASSSQVQETQYF. The DNA for the CDR3 is TGTGCCAGCAGCTCACAAGTGCAAGAGACCCAGTACTTC. The full variable domain, its missing parts supplied by reference TRBV7-2 and TRBJ2-5, is GAGVSQSPSNKVTEKGKDVELRCDPISGHTALYWYRQSLGQGLEFLIYFQGNSAPDKSGLPSDRFSAERTGGSVSTLTIQRTQQEDSAVYLCASSSQVQETQYFGPGTRLLVL.

At least ten counts were recorded for this clonotype. The chain couples TRBV7-2 to TRBJ2-7; 9 nucleotides align to TRBD1. This CDR3 has 14 residues. From germline, CDR1 is SGHTA and CDR2 FQGNSA. The V segment lost 3 bases and the J segment 6 bases; nucleotides outside the gene matches: 6. The CDR3 region is CASSLGQGMGEQYF. The CDR3 bases are TGTGCCAGCAGCTTGGGACAGGGCATGGGCGAGCAGTACTTC.

This clonotype was counted at least ten times. This chain uses TRBV7-2 with TRBJ2-5; D might be TRBD1 (5 bases). Looked up from germline, CDR1 is SGHTA and CDR2 is FQGNSA. The CDR3 consists of 15 residues. V gave up 4 bases and J gave up 9 bases, with 21 bases separating them. The CDR3 here is CASSYPDSDQGSQYF. The DNA of the CDR3 is TGTGCCAGCAGCTACCCCGACAGTGATCAAGGGTCCCAGTACTTC.

The V and J genes are TRBV7-2 and TRBJ2-5, with 7 nucleotides matching TRBD1. J was trimmed by 1 base and V by 3 bases; bases with no gene match: 5. The CDR3 length is 15 residues. The germline gives CDR1 SGHTA, CDR2 FQGNSA. CDR3 amino acids: CASSFPTGAQETQYF. The CDR3 DNA reads TGTGCCAGCAGCTTCCCTACAGGGGCCCAAGAGACCCAGTACTTC. Using reference TRBV7-2 and TRBJ2-5 for the parts outside the CDR3, the full variable domain is GAGVSQSPSNKVTEKGKDVELRCDPISGHTALYWYRQSLGQGLEFLIYFQGNSAPDKSGLPSDRFSAERTGGSVSTLTIQRTQQEDSAVYLCASSFPTGAQETQYFGPGTRLLVL.

This sequence joins TRBV7-4 and TRBJ2-3; 8 nucleotides align to TRBD1. Germline V CDR1 and CDR2: SGHVT, SQSDAQ. The CDR3 covers 15 residues. The V and J ends lost 5 bases and 2 bases, in that order; junction bases with no gene match: 6. The CDR3 nucleotides read TGTGCCAGCAGCAAAGGACAGGGTTACACAGATACGCAGTATTTT. It translates to CASSKGQGYTDTQYF.

The chain has TRBV27 and TRBJ1-6; no definite D call. Germline V CDR1 and CDR2: MNHEY, SMNVEV (reference sequence). The CDR3 consists of 14 residues. V lost 4 bases to trimming and J lost 3 bases, with 7 bases between them. The CDR3 DNA follows: TGTGCCAGCAGTTACGGGGACTATAATTCACCCCTCCACTTT. This encodes CASSYGDYNSPLHF.